This TCR beta chain was observed in a study of T-cell reconstitution after alpha-beta-depleted transplantation in children. The CDR3 consists of 13 residues. CDR1 SQVTM and CDR2 ANQGSEA come from the germline V gene. V was pared by 5 bases and J by 3 bases, with 2 bases of the junction left unmatched. Unique molecular identifiers were incorporated into the prepared TCRbeta library. MiXCR, run by TCRdb on the PCR reads, gives a single entry per CDR3 protein. The table records about 360,000 distinct CDR3 sequences, 13% of them present only once. This clonotype was seen at least ten times. This receptor was taken from a human donor who donated a stem cell graft to a child with Fanconi anemia. This chain connects TRBV29-1 to TRBJ2-3; 10 bases are shared with TRBD1. The material was PBMCs, obtained from the stem cell graft. The CDR3 region has the DNA TGCAGCGTTAGGGACAGGGGAACAGATACGCAGTATTTT. Translated: CSVRDRGTDTQYF.